A single sample gave rise to the 30 T cell receptor beta chains below, sequenced in a study of blood T cell repertoires in COVID-19. The assay was immunoSEQ multiplex PCR, and TCRdb's table has in-frame clones only and misses some. The table lists roughly 250,000 clones, 85% to 95% of them singletons. Sample: PBMCs or T cells enriched from blood (not recorded which). The receptors were gathered from a young woman who had recovered from COVID-19.

The CDR3, as DNA: TGTGCCATCAGTCTCAGGACAGAGAACACCGGGGAGCTGTTTTTT. This sequence encodes CAISLRTENTGELFF. The chain is built from TRBV10-3 and TRBJ2-2; a possible D gene is TRBD1 (6 bases). V lost 5 bases and J lost 1, with 11 bases in between. Germline assignment: CDR1 ENHRY and CDR2 SYGVKD. The CDR3 consists of 15 residues.

For the CDR3, the DNA is TGTGCCAGCAGCTCCGGGCCAGGGACAGATACGCAGTATTTT. Its protein product is CASSSGPGTDTQYF. This rearrangement joins TRBV5-4 to TRBJ2-3, with D possibly TRBD1 on 5 matching bases. The germline V gene encodes CDR1 SGHNT and CDR2 YYREEE (reference sequence). The CDR3 consists of 14 residues. V shed 3 bases and J shed 3 bases, with 11 bases lying between them.

V is TRBV29-1 and J is TRBJ2-1; TRBD2 aligns across 7 bases. J was trimmed by 5 bases and V by 5 bases; bases with no gene match: 15. Germline loops: CDR1 SQVTM, CDR2 ANQGSEA. The CDR3 loop spans 16 amino acids. The CDR3 loop is CSVSPGGQRGDNEQFF. Written as DNA, the CDR3 is TGCAGCGTTTCCCCTGGGGGTCAGCGGGGTGACAATGAGCAGTTCTTC.

The chain combines TRBV2 with TRBJ1-5; D perhaps matches TRBD1 (6 bases). The CDR3 loop spans 13 amino acids. V was clipped by 8 bases and J by 1 base, with 9 bases between them. Germline V gene lookup returns CDR1 SNHLY and CDR2 FYNNEI. The CDR3 DNA reads as TGTGCCAGCCAAGGACAGAGCAATCAGCCCCAGCATTTT. Translation: CASQGQSNQPQHF.

The CDR3 DNA reads TGTGCCAGCAGCGTAGGGGAGGCAGCGTCCTACGAGCAGTACTTC. It translates to CASSVGEAASYEQYF. This rearrangement joins TRBV9 to TRBJ2-7; maybe TRBD2 (6 bases). The germline V gene has CDR1 SGDLS and CDR2 YYNGEE. The CDR3 is 15 residues long. Trimming took 0 bases from V and 1 from J, leaving 11 bases between them.

J is TRBJ1-1 and V is TRBV5-1, with D tentatively TRBD1 (6 bases). Looked up from germline, CDR1 is SGHRS and CDR2 is YFSETQ. Between the trimmed V and J ends, which lost 2 bases and 7 bases, there was a span of 15 bases. This CDR3 is 14 amino acids long. The CDR3 is CASSLFTGMGEAFF. CDR3 nucleotides: TGCGCCAGCAGCTTATTCACAGGGATGGGTGAAGCTTTCTTT.

V and J are TRBV3-1 (or the pseudogene TRBV3-2) and TRBJ2-6, with 9 bases matching TRBD1. Germline assignment: CDR1 LGHDT and CDR2 YNNKEL (reference sequence). The CDR3 has 17 amino acids. Trimming removed 5 bases from V and 0 bases from J; junction bases left unmatched: 5. The CDR3: CASSFGQGISGANVLTF. CDR3 coding DNA: TGTGCCAGCAGCTTCGGACAGGGGATCTCTGGGGCCAACGTCCTGACTTTC.

A single count supports this clone. This chain uses TRBV19 with TRBJ1-2; D not certain. CDR1 LNHDA and CDR2 SQIVND come from the germline V gene (reference sequence). The CDR3 is 15 residues long. V dropped 5 bases and J dropped 1 base, with 14 bases sitting between them. The CDR3 region is CASSLKTGFNYGYTF. CDR3 nucleotide sequence: TGTGCCAGTAGTCTCAAAACCGGGTTTAACTATGGCTACACCTTC.

The rearrangement links TRBV28 to TRBJ1-5; 8 nucleotides line up with TRBD1. V shed 6 bases and J 7 bases; nucleotides not matched to a gene: 11. This CDR3 comprises 15 residues. CDR1 is MDHEN and CDR2 is SYDVKM in the germline V gene. The CDR3 DNA sequence: TGTGCCAGCAGGGTGACAGGGGAGGATCGGCAGCCCCAGCATTTT. Protein sequence: CASRVTGEDRQPQHF.

V and J are TRBV19 and TRBJ2-1; TRBD2 matches 14 bases. The CDR3 consists of 17 residues. V lost 7 bases, J lost 4 bases, and 9 bases stayed unmatched. CDR1 LNHDA and CDR2 SQIVND come from the germline V gene (reference sequence). The CDR3 spells CASTPTTSGGDYNEQFF. The CDR3 nucleotides are TGTGCCAGTACCCCAACGACTAGCGGGGGGGATTACAATGAGCAGTTCTTC.

Remarks on this clone: A read error may account for a junction end that differs from germline. The chain joins TRBV15 to TRBJ1-2, with 8 bases identical to TRBD1. Germline V lookup: CDR1 LNHNV, CDR2 YYDKDF (reference sequence). This CDR3 has 16 amino acids. CDR3 bases: TGTGCCACCAGTAGAGGAGTGACAGGGGAAAACTATGGCTACACCTTC. It translates to CATSRGVTGENYGYTF. Looking up the rest from reference TRBV15 and TRBJ1-2 gives the full variable domain: DAMVIQNPRYQVTQFGKPVTLSCSQTLNHNVMYWYQQKSSQAPKLLFHYYDKDFNNEADTPDNFQSRRPNTSFCFLDIRSPGLGDTAMYLCATSRGVTGENYGYTFGSGTRLTVV.

This clone showed up just a few times. In nucleotides, the CDR3 is TGCGCCAGCAGCTGGGGACTAGCGGGGGGCGCTGAGCAGTTCTTC. Its protein product is CASSWGLAGGAEQFF. This rearrangement joins TRBV5-1 to TRBJ2-1; TRBD2 matches at 15 bases. CDR3 length equals 15 residues. J was trimmed by 9 bases and V by 3 bases; bases with no gene match: 4. CDR1 is SGHRS, CDR2 YFSETQ, per germline.

The CDR3 bases are TGTGCCATCAGCCCTAGCGGGATCGGCACAGATACGCAGTATTTT. Translating gives CAISPSGIGTDTQYF. The chain carries TRBV10-3 and TRBJ2-3, with 9 bases fitting TRBD2. This CDR3 has 15 amino acids. Looked up from germline, CDR1 is ENHRY and CDR2 is SYGVKD. The J segment lost 1 base and the V segment lost 6 bases, leaving 5 bases of the junction unmatched.

The chain carries TRBV9 and TRBJ1-2; D is unclear. This CDR3 is 13 amino acids long. V was pared by 4 bases and J by 8 bases, with 15 bases between. Germline-derived CDR1 and CDR2 are SGDLS and YYNGEE. CDR3 coding DNA: TGTGCCAGCAGCAGGTCTCGGGATTGGGGCTACACCTTC. The encoded protein is CASSRSRDWGYTF.

Notes on this clone: Other DNA sequences in the same sample also yield this CDR3. The genes are TRBV18 and TRBJ2-7; D gene ambiguous. This CDR3 has 12 amino acids. The V end lost 2 bases, the J end lost 3 bases, and 5 bases lay between the germline ends. Germline CDR1 reads KGHSH; CDR2 reads LQKENI. CDR3 nucleotides: TGTGCCAGCTCACCAAACAGCTACGAGCAGTACTTC. This encodes CASSPNSYEQYF.

The chain has TRBV19 and TRBJ1-2; the D gene is possibly TRBD1 (6 bases). The length of the CDR3 is 13 residues. Trimming shortened V by 1 base and J by 7 bases, and 10 bases separated the two germline ends. The germline V gene has CDR1 LNHDA and CDR2 SQIVND (reference sequence). CDR3 in amino acids: CASSIGQTGGYTF. The CDR3 region has the DNA TGTGCCAGTAGTATAGGGCAGACAGGTGGCTACACCTTC.

The chain carries TRBV9 and TRBJ2-3; 7 bases agree with TRBD1. Trimming took 6 bases from V and 2 from J; bases not matched to a gene: 6. The V gene's germline CDR1 is SGDLS and CDR2 YYNGEE. The CDR3 consists of 14 residues. The CDR3 sequence: CASTRDSVTDTQYF. DNA for the CDR3: TGTGCCAGCACCCGGGACAGTGTCACAGATACGCAGTATTTT.

The V and J genes are TRBV7-2 and TRBJ2-1; 12 bases map to TRBD2. Germline CDR1 is SGHTA and CDR2 is FQGNSA. This CDR3 spans 18 amino acids. V gave up 5 bases and J gave up 7 bases; unmatched junction bases: 15. CDR3 residues: CASSRMDSGTSGLNEQFF. CDR3 DNA sequence: TGTGCCAGCAGCCGTATGGACTCCGGGACTAGCGGGCTGAATGAGCAGTTCTTC.

The chain couples TRBV5-6 to TRBJ2-5, with D possibly being TRBD2 (6 bases). The V end was cut by 4 bases, the J end by 2 bases, with 15 bases between. The CDR3 loop spans 15 amino acids. CDR1 is SGHDT, CDR2 YYEEEE, per germline. The CDR3 region is CASSTTASGQETQYF. The CDR3 region has the DNA TGTGCCAGCAGCACCACCGCCAGCGGGCAAGAGACCCAGTACTTC.

The gene calls are TRBV9 and TRBJ1-1; a possible D gene is TRBD1 (6 bases). V was clipped by 4 bases and J by 3 bases, with 22 bases between them. Germline V gives CDR1 SGDLS, CDR2 YYNGEE. There are 17 residues in the CDR3. CDR3 protein: CASSPLGARATDTEAFF. CDR3 nucleotide sequence: TGTGCCAGCAGCCCACTGGGGGCCAGGGCAACGGACACTGAAGCTTTCTTT.

The chain employs TRBV2 and TRBJ2-5; possible D gene TRBD2, 6 bases. This CDR3 has 16 residues. In germline, CDR1 is SNHLY, CDR2 FYNNEI. The V end was cut by 2 bases, the J end by 1 base, with 14 bases between. The CDR3 DNA is TGTGCCAGCAGTGAATTTGCGGGGCCACCCCAAGAGACCCAGTACTTC. Translation gives CASSEFAGPPQETQYF.

The chain couples TRBV27 to TRBJ2-1, with 7 nucleotides matching TRBD1. Losses at the gene ends were 2 bases for V and 3 bases for J; bases not matched to a gene: 1. CDR3 length: 14 residues. Germline CDR1 MNHEY, CDR2 SMNVEV (reference sequence). CDR3 sequence reads: CASSLGTVYNEQFF. DNA for the CDR3: TGTGCCAGCAGTTTAGGGACAGTCTACAATGAGCAGTTCTTC.

The chain links TRBV11-2 to TRBJ2-2, with TRBD2 identical over 8 bases. The CDR3 totals 14 residues. Looked up from germline, CDR1 is SGHAT and CDR2 is FQNNGV. V was pared by 3 bases and J by 5 bases, with 2 bases of the junction left unmatched. CDR3 loop: CASSFGGATGELFF. Written as DNA, the CDR3 is TGTGCCAGCAGCTTCGGGGGGGCAACCGGGGAGCTGTTTTTT.

The chain combines TRBV19 with TRBJ2-7; weak D call: TRBD1 (5 bases). This CDR3 is 13 amino acids long. Trimming took off 5 bases at V and 3 bases at J, with 11 bases between the two ends. Germline CDR1 and CDR2: LNHDA and SQIVND (reference sequence). The CDR3 coding sequence is TGTGCCAGTAGTCGAACAGGTTTCTACGAGCAGTACTTC. This sequence encodes CASSRTGFYEQYF.

This clone was seen once. V and J are TRBV12-3 or TRBV12-4 and TRBJ1-1; no definite D call. This CDR3 is built from 13 residues. Trimming took 3 bases from V and 5 from J, leaving 10 bases between them. CDR3 sequence (DNA): TGTGCCAGCAGTTTGAGGGTGGGGACTGAAGCTTTCTTT. Translating gives CASSLRVGTEAFF.

The chain links TRBV4-3 to TRBJ2-1; D is uncertain. This CDR3 spans 15 amino acids. The V gene's germline CDR1 is LGHNA and CDR2 YSLEER. Trimming took 0 bases from V and 7 from J, leaving 13 bases between them. CDR3 residues: CASSQDSAVPNEQFF. Written as DNA, the CDR3 is TGCGCCAGCAGCCAAGATTCGGCGGTTCCGAATGAGCAGTTCTTC.

CDR3 bases: TGCGCCAGCAGCTTGGTCGGTGGTGAGCAGTTCTTC. Amino acid sequence: CASSLVGGEQFF. The chain couples TRBV5-1 to TRBJ2-1; D gene unclear. Germline CDR1 and CDR2: SGHRS and YFSETQ. The length of the CDR3 is 12 residues. Trimming removed 0 bases from V and 9 bases from J, with 7 bases in between. Variable domain in full (rest from reference TRBV5-1 and TRBJ2-1): KAGVTQTPRYLIKTRGQQVTLSCSPISGHRSVSWYQQTPGQGLQFLFEYFSETQRNKGNFPGRFSGRQFSNSRSEMNVSTLELGDSALYLCASSLVGGEQFFGPGTRLTVL.

CDR3 sequence reads: CASSQDNLQTGELFF. CDR3 nucleotide sequence: TGTGCCAGCAGCCAAGATAACTTACAGACCGGGGAGCTGTTTTTT. The V call is TRBV14, the J call TRBJ2-2; D is ambiguous. Germline values: CDR1 SGHDN, CDR2 FVKESK. Trimming removed 0 bases at V and 5 bases at J, with 10 bases between. CDR3 length: 15 amino acids. The variable domain in full, with the rest retrieved from reference TRBV14 and TRBJ2-2, is EAGVTQFPSHSVIEKGQTVTLRCDPISGHDNLYWYRRVMGKEIKFLLHFVKESKQDESGMPNNRFLAERTGGTYSTLKVQPAELEDSGVYFCASSQDNLQTGELFFGEGSRLTVL.

This clone was recorded once. The chain links TRBV6-5 to TRBJ1-5; 10 bases line up with TRBD1. Germline V gives CDR1 MNHEY, CDR2 SVGAGI. The junction had 5 bases not matched to a gene; V was cut back by 6 bases and J by 6 bases. CDR3 length: 14 amino acids. The DNA for the CDR3 is TGTGCCAGCAGAGCGGGGACAGGGGCTCAGCCCCAGCATTTT. Its protein product is CASRAGTGAQPQHF.

The chain carries TRBV19 and TRBJ1-4, with a tentative D call TRBD1 (5 bases). The germline CDR1 and CDR2 sequences are LNHDA and SQIVND (reference sequence). V shed 5 bases and J shed 2 bases, with 12 bases lying between them. This CDR3 contains 15 residues. The CDR3 DNA reads TGTGCCAGTAGTTTTGAGGGGACTACTAATGAAAAACTGTTTTTT. Translating it yields CASSFEGTTNEKLFF.